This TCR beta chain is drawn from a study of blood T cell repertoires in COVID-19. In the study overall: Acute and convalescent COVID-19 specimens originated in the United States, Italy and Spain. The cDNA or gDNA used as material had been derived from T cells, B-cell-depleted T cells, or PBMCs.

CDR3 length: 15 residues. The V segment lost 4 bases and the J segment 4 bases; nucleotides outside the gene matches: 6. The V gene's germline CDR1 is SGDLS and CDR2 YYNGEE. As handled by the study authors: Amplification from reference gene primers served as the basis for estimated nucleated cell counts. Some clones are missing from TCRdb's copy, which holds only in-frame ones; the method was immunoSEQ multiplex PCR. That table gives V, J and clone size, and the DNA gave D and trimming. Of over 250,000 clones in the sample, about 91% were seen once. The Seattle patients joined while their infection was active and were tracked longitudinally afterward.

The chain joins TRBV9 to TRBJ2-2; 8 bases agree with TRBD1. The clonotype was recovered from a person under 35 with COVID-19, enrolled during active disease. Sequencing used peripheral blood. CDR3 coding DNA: TGTGCCAGCAGCCCCGGGACAGGTTCCACCGGGGAGCTGTTTTTT. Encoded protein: CASSPGTGSTGELFF. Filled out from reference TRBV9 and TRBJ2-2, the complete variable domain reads DSGVTQTPKHLITATGQRVTLRCSPRSGDLSVYWYQQSLDQGLQFLIQYYNGEERAKGNILERFSAQQFPDLHSELNLSSLELGDSALYFCASSPGTGSTGELFFGEGSRLTVL.